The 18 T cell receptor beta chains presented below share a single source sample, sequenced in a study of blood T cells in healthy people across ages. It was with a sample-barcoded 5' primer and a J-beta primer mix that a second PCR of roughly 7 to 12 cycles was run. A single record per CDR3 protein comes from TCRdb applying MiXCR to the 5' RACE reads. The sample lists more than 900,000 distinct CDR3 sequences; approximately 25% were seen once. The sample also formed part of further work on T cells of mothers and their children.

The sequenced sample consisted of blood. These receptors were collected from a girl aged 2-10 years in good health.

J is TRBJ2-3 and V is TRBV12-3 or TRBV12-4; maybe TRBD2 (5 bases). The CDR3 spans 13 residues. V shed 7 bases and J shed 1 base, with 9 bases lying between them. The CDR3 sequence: CASNYGGTDTQYF. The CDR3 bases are TGTGCCAGCAATTACGGGGGCACAGATACGCAGTATTTT.

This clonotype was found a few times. For the CDR3, the DNA is TGCAGCGTTGAAGATCCAACCAGGGTCTCAGGTTCACCCCTCCACTTT. Amino acids: CSVEDPTRVSGSPLHF. The chain joins TRBV29-1 to TRBJ1-6, with a possible D match to TRBD1 (5 bases). Germline loops: CDR1 SQVTM, CDR2 ANQGSEA. The CDR3 extends over 16 amino acids. V lost 0 bases to trimming and J lost 9 bases, with 18 bases between them.

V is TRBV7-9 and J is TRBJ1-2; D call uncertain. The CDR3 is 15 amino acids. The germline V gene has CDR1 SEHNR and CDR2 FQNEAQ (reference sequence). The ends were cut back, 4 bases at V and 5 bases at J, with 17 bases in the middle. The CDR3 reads CASSSTMGSDYGYTF. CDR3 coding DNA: TGTGCCAGCAGCTCTACTATGGGCAGTGATTATGGCTACACCTTC.

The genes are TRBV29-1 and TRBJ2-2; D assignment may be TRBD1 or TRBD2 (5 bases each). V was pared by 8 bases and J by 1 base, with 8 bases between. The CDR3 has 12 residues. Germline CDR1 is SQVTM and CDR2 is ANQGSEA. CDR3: CSFGGNTGELFF. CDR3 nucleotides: TGCAGCTTTGGGGGGAACACCGGGGAGCTGTTTTTT.

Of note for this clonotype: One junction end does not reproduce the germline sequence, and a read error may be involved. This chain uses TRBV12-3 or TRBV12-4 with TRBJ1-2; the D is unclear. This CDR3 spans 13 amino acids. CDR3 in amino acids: CASRSTRSAERYF. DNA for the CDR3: TGTGCCAGCAGATCAACAAGGTCAGCAGAGCGTTACTTC.

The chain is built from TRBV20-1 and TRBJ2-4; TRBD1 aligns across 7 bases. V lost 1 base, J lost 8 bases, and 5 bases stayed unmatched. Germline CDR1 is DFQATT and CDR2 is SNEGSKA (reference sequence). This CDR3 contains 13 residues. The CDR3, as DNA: TGCAGTGCTAGAGTTACTAGGGGGCACATTCAGTACTTC. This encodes CSARVTRGHIQYF.

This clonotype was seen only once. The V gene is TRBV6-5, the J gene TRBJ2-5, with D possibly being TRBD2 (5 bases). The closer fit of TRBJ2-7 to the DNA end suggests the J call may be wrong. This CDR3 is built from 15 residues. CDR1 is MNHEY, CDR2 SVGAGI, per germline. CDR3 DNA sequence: TGTGCCAGCAGTTACTCACGGCGGGCCTACTACGAGCAGTACTTC. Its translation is CASSYSRRAYYEQYF.

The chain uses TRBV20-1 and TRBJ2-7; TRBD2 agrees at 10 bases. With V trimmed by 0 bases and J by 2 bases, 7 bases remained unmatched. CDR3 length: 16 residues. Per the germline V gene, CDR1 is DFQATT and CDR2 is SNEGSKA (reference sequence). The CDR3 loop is CSARDQREGLTYEQYF. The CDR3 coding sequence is TGCAGTGCTAGAGATCAGCGGGAGGGCCTAACCTACGAGCAGTACTTC.

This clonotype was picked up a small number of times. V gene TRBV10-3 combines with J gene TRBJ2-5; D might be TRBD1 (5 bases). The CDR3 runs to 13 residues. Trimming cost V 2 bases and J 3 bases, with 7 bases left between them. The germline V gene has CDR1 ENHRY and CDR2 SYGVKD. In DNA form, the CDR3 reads TGTGCCATCAGTGAGACAGGAAAAGAGACCCAGTACTTC. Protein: CAISETGKETQYF.

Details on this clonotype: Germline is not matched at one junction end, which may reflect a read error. DNA for the CDR3: TGTGCCAGCACAGGGGCGGGAAAGAGCGGCTTC. It translates to CASTGAGKSGF. The rearrangement joins TRBV2 to TRBJ2-4, with D perhaps being TRBD1 or TRBD2 (6 bases each). In germline, CDR1 is SNHLY, CDR2 FYNNEI. The CDR3 is 11 amino acids. Complete variable domain (other parts from reference TRBV2 and TRBJ2-4): EPEVTQTPSHQVTQMGQEVILRCVPISNHLYFYWYRQILGQKVEFLVSFYNNEISEKSEIFDDQFSVERPDGSNFTLKIRSTKLEDSAMYFCASTGAGKSGFGAGTRLSVL.

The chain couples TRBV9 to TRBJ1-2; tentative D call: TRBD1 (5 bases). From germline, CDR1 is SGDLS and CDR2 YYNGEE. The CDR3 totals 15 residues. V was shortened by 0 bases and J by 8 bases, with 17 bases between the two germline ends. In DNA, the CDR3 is TGTGCCAGCAGCGTAGGGGGCAACCTGGTTCGAGGCTACACCTTC. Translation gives CASSVGGNLVRGYTF.

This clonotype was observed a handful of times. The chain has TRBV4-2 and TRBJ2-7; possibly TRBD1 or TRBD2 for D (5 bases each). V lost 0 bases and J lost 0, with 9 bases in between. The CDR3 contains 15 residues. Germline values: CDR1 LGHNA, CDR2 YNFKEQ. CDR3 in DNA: TGTGCCAGCAGCCAAGATCGAGGGACCTCCTACGAGCAGTACTTC. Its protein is CASSQDRGTSYEQYF.

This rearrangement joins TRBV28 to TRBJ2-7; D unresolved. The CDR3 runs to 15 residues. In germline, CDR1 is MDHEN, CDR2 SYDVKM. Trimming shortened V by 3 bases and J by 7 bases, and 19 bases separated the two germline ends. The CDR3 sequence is CASSLKVGRYDEQYF. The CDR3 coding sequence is TGTGCCAGCAGTTTGAAGGTAGGACGCTACGATGAGCAGTACTTC.

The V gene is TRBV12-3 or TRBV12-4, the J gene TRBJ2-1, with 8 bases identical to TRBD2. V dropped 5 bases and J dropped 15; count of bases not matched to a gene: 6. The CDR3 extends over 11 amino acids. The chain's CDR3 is CASSLSGKGFF. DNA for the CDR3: TGTGCCAGCAGTCTTAGCGGGAAGGGGTTCTTC.

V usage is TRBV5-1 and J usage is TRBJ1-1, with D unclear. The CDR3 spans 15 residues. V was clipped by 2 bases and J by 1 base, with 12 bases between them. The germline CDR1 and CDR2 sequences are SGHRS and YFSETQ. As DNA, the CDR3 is TGCGCCAGCAGCTTCTCGGCGGCAGGGAACACTGAAGCTTTCTTT. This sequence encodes CASSFSAAGNTEAFF.

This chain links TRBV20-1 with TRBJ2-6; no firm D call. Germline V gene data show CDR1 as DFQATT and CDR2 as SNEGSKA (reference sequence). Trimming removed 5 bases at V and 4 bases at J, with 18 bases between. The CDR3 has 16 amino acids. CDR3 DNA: TGCAGTGCTTACTTGGACCGACCTCGAGGGGCCAACGTCCTGACTTTC. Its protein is CSAYLDRPRGANVLTF.

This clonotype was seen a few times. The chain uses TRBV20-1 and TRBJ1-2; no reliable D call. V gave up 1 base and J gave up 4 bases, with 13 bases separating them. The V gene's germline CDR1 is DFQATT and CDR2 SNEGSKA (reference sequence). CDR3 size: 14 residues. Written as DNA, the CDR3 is TGCAGTGCTAGAGGATTAGATGGCGGCTATGGCTACACCTTC. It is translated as CSARGLDGGYGYTF.

CDR3 loop: CSVAGGWRQPQHF. The CDR3 nucleotides read TGCAGCGTTGCAGGGGGCTGGCGGCAGCCCCAGCATTTT. The chain combines TRBV29-1 with TRBJ1-5; 8 bases fit TRBD1. CDR1 and CDR2 (germline): SQVTM, ANQGSEA. J lost 7 bases, V lost 4 bases, and 6 bases had no gene match. This CDR3 has 13 residues.